The 27 T cell receptor beta chains below were found in one sample sequenced in a study of shared T cell receptors in the human thymus. This table comes from immunoSEQ multiplex PCR, and its TCRdb copy is limited to in-frame clones, with some not included. The sample lists 550,000 to 800,000 clones, 70% to 90% occurring once. These data were likewise used in another study, on human thymus T cells.

The specimen was thymocytes. The receptors were gathered from a girl younger than two with a congenital heart defect.

This rearrangement joins TRBV15 to TRBJ2-3; weak D call: TRBD1 (5 bases). The V and J ends lost 5 bases and 0 bases respectively, with 15 bases between them. This CDR3 is built from 16 residues. Germline loops: CDR1 LNHNV, CDR2 YYDKDF (reference sequence). DNA of the CDR3: TGTGCCACCAGCGAAAGACAGCGATTAAGCACAGATACGCAGTATTTT. This gives the protein CATSERQRLSTDTQYF.

The chain uses TRBV4-2 and TRBJ2-5; D possibly corresponds to TRBD2 (6 bases). The CDR3 is 16 residues long. V was trimmed by 1 base and J by 5 bases, leaving 17 bases between them. Germline V lookup: CDR1 LGHNA, CDR2 YNFKEQ. CDR3 nucleotide sequence: TGTGCCAGCAGCCAAGGAAGGGGACGGAGGGTCGAGACCCAGTACTTC. Protein sequence: CASSQGRGRRVETQYF.

The CDR3 sequence is CASSLAGGLYYGYTF. In DNA form, the CDR3 reads TGTGCCAGCAGCTTAGCGGGGGGGTTATACTATGGCTACACCTTC. The V gene is TRBV11-2, the J gene TRBJ1-2; tentatively, D is TRBD1 (5 bases). V was trimmed by 1 base and J by 3 bases, leaving 12 bases between them. The CDR3 is made up of 15 amino acids. From germline, CDR1 is SGHAT and CDR2 FQNNGV. The full variable domain, its missing parts supplied by reference TRBV11-2 and TRBJ1-2, is EAGVAQSPRYKIIEKRQSVAFWCNPISGHATLYWYQQILGQGPKLLIQFQNNGVVDDSQLPKDRFSAERLKGVDSTLKIQPAKLEDSAVYLCASSLAGGLYYGYTFGSGTRLTVV.

V gene TRBV7-9 combines with J gene TRBJ1-5; weak D call: TRBD1 (5 bases). The CDR3 consists of 15 residues. V shed 3 bases and J shed 4 bases, with 13 bases lying between them. Germline V gene lookup returns CDR1 SEHNR and CDR2 FQNEAQ (reference sequence). The CDR3 protein is CASSFQGSSNQPQHF. The DNA of the CDR3 is TGTGCCAGCAGCTTCCAGGGCTCTTCAAATCAGCCCCAGCATTTT. Using reference TRBV7-9 and TRBJ1-5 for the parts outside the CDR3, the full variable domain is DTGVSQNPRHKITKRGQNVTFRCDPISEHNRLYWYRQTLGQGPEFLTYFQNEAQLEKSRLLSDRFSAERPKGSFSTLEIQRTEQGDSAMYLCASSFQGSSNQPQHFGDGTRLSIL.

The chain has TRBV5-1 and TRBJ2-3; no clear D gene. The CDR3 runs to 19 residues. In germline, CDR1 is SGHRS, CDR2 YFSETQ. V lost 2 bases, J lost 6 bases, and 28 bases lay in between. The CDR3 loop reads CASSFMSFPGSMTEDTQYF. For the CDR3, the DNA is TGCGCCAGCAGCTTCATGTCGTTCCCCGGCAGTATGACGGAGGATACGCAGTATTTT.

This chain connects TRBV13 to TRBJ1-6; the match to TRBD1 covers 8 bases. Trimming cost V 4 bases and J 2 bases; bases outside gene matches: 4. There are 16 residues in the CDR3. CDR1 and CDR2 from the germline V gene are PRHDT and FYEKMQ (reference sequence). CDR3 in DNA: TGTGCCAGCAGCTCACGGACAGGGCCCTATAATTCACCCCTCCACTTT. Its translation: CASSSRTGPYNSPLHF.

This clone was picked up one time. The J gene is TRBJ2-5, the V gene TRBV9; TRBD2 matches at 8 bases. Germline CDR1 SGDLS, CDR2 YYNGEE. The V gene end was trimmed by 3 bases and the J gene end by 4 bases; junction bases not matched to a gene: 23. The CDR3 is 20 residues long. CDR3 nucleotide sequence: TGTGCCAGCAGCGAACGGGGGGGCCGCGTCTTGGGGTTATTCGCAGAGACCCAGTACTTC. It is translated as CASSERGGRVLGLFAETQYF.

The chain recombines TRBV27 with TRBJ1-1; D is possibly TRBD1 (6 bases). The germline gives CDR1 MNHEY, CDR2 SMNVEV (reference sequence). The CDR3 covers 20 residues. V shed 5 bases and J shed 0 bases, with 28 bases lying between them. Here the CDR3 reads CASSPGKQTRDKTLNTEAFF. DNA for the CDR3: TGTGCCAGCAGTCCTGGCAAACAAACCCGGGACAAAACTTTGAACACTGAAGCTTTCTTT.

V is TRBV19 and J is TRBJ1-1; tentatively, D is TRBD1 (5 bases). This CDR3 spans 15 amino acids. The germline V gene encodes CDR1 LNHDA and CDR2 SQIVND (reference sequence). V lost 6 bases and J lost 3, with 17 bases in between. The DNA for the CDR3 is TGTGCCAGTAGACGGACCTTCAGGGAAGACACTGAAGCTTTCTTT. This encodes CASRRTFREDTEAFF.

The chain recombines TRBV15 with TRBJ2-7; 9 bases agree with TRBD1. V lost 2 bases to trimming and J lost 2 bases; unmatched junction nucleotides: 10. CDR1 is LNHNV, CDR2 YYDKDF, per germline (reference sequence). The CDR3 consists of 17 residues. CDR3: CATSRRPRQGGAYEQYF. CDR3 sequence (DNA): TGTGCCACCAGCAGAAGACCAAGACAGGGGGGGGCCTACGAGCAGTACTTC.

The chain uses TRBV6-5 and TRBJ2-3; TRBD2 aligns across 10 bases. V shed 6 bases, J shed 3 bases, and the junction held 6 bases outside the gene matches. Germline-derived CDR1 and CDR2 are MNHEY and SVGAGI. This CDR3 region has 15 residues. CDR3 sequence: CASRDTSGVTDTQYF. DNA of the CDR3: TGTGCCAGCAGAGATACTAGCGGGGTGACAGATACGCAGTATTTT.

The genes are TRBV9 and TRBJ1-2; D gene unclear. Trimming took off 0 bases at V and 13 bases at J, with 13 bases between the two ends. This CDR3 spans 12 amino acids. The germline CDR1 and CDR2 sequences are SGDLS and YYNGEE. The CDR3 DNA follows: TGTGCCAGCAGCGTAGTTGGAGGTCCTCCCACCTTC. As protein: CASSVVGGPPTF.

The rearrangement uses TRBV5-1 and TRBJ2-3; maybe TRBD1 (6 bases). Looked up from germline, CDR1 is SGHRS and CDR2 is YFSETQ. This CDR3 comprises 16 residues. V lost 0 bases and J 2 bases, leaving 13 bases between the germline ends. CDR3 sequence (DNA): TGCGCCAGCAGCTTGGCCAGGGGCCCTGTCACAGATACGCAGTATTTT. Translation: CASSLARGPVTDTQYF.

This clone was detected only once. CDR3 sequence (DNA): TGCGCCAGCAGCTGGGAAAGGGACTCAACAGATACGCAGTATTTT. Its protein product is CASSWERDSTDTQYF. V gene TRBV5-1 combines with J gene TRBJ2-3, with D possibly matching TRBD2 (6 bases). Germline V CDR1 and CDR2: SGHRS, YFSETQ. CDR3 size: 15 residues. Trimming shortened V by 3 bases and J by 3 bases, and 14 bases separated the two germline ends.

The genes are TRBV5-6 and TRBJ2-7, with TRBD2 matching 7 bases. After removal of 0 bases from V and 1 base from J, the junction contained 4 bases not matched to a gene. Germline V gene lookup returns CDR1 SGHDT and CDR2 YYEEEE. The CDR3 consists of 15 residues. CDR3 region: CASSLGNGRSYEQYF. CDR3 bases: TGTGCCAGCAGCTTGGGGAACGGGAGGTCCTACGAGCAGTACTTC.

The rearrangement uses TRBV10-3 and TRBJ1-5; D not certain. The CDR3 runs to 14 residues. Germline CDR1 ENHRY, CDR2 SYGVKD. Trimming removed 10 bases at V and 3 bases at J, with 16 bases between. CDR3 residues: CATRGLMANQPQHF. The CDR3 coding sequence is TGTGCCACCCGCGGACTGATGGCCAATCAGCCCCAGCATTTT.

V is TRBV7-6 and J is TRBJ2-1, with TRBD1 identical over 9 bases. Germline CDR1 SGHVS, CDR2 FNYEAQ. The ends lost 5 bases at V and 1 base at J; junction bases unmatched: 12. The CDR3 runs 18 residues. CDR3: CASSHRTGEGKSYNEQFF. DNA for the CDR3: TGTGCCAGCAGCCACAGGACAGGGGAGGGGAAGTCCTACAATGAGCAGTTCTTC.

The rearrangement links TRBV7-8 to TRBJ2-7, with a weak D call TRBD2 (6 bases). Germline V gives CDR1 SGHVS, CDR2 FQNEAQ. V was clipped by 1 base and J by 3 bases, with 10 bases between them. This CDR3 spans 14 amino acids. The CDR3 sequence: CASSLGWEVYEQYF. CDR3 DNA sequence: TGTGCCAGCAGCTTAGGTTGGGAGGTCTACGAGCAGTACTTC.

The genes are TRBV5-1 and TRBJ1-1; 7 positions match TRBD1. Germline CDR1 reads SGHRS; CDR2 reads YFSETQ. CDR3 length equals 15 residues. J gave up 4 bases and V 6 bases, and 12 bases lay outside the gene matches. The CDR3, as DNA: TGCGCCAGCACAATGGTCGACAGGGCGGCCACTGAAGCTTTCTTT. Translation gives CASTMVDRAATEAFF.

The chain combines TRBV5-1 with TRBJ2-3; weak D call: TRBD2 (6 bases). V lost 0 bases, J lost 4 bases, and 15 bases lay in between. Germline V CDR1 and CDR2: SGHRS, YFSETQ. The CDR3 consists of 16 residues. This CDR3 reads CASSLVRGRGADTQYF. The CDR3 region has the DNA TGCGCCAGCAGCTTGGTGCGGGGCCGGGGAGCAGATACGCAGTATTTT.

This sequence joins TRBV18 and TRBJ1-5; D unresolved. This CDR3 is built from 12 residues. Looked up from germline, CDR1 is KGHSH and CDR2 is LQKENI. Trimming cost V 3 bases and J 10 bases, with 10 bases left between them. The CDR3 DNA reads as TGTGCCAGCTCACCTTCCGGTGCACCCCAGCATTTT. Its protein is CASSPSGAPQHF.

The genes are TRBV19 and TRBJ1-1; the D gene is possibly TRBD1 (6 bases). The germline gives CDR1 LNHDA, CDR2 SQIVND (reference sequence). The ends were cut back, 5 bases at V and 5 bases at J, with 21 bases in the middle. The CDR3 has 16 amino acids. The chain's CDR3 is CASSRGGGGRWTEAFF. In nucleotides, the CDR3 is TGTGCCAGTAGTCGGGGTGGTGGGGGCCGGTGGACTGAAGCTTTCTTT.

This clone was seen a single time. The chain recombines TRBV7-6 with TRBJ2-3, with 7 bases identical to TRBD2. Germline V gene data show CDR1 as SGHVS and CDR2 as FNYEAQ. V dropped 5 bases and J dropped 0; count of bases not matched to a gene: 8. This CDR3 is 16 amino acids long. The CDR3 nucleotides read TGTGCCAGCAGCCCCATTCTGCGGGGGAGCACAGATACGCAGTATTTT. Its protein product is CASSPILRGSTDTQYF.

The chain combines TRBV5-6 with TRBJ2-7; 8 positions match TRBD1. CDR1 is SGHDT and CDR2 is YYEEEE in the germline V gene. CDR3 length equals 16 residues. After removal of 7 bases from V and 5 bases from J, the junction contained 17 bases not matched to a gene. The CDR3 is CASWSTGGSWKDEQYF. The CDR3 nucleotides are TGTGCCAGCTGGTCTACAGGGGGTTCATGGAAGGACGAGCAGTACTTC.

This chain connects TRBV5-1 to TRBJ2-2; TRBD1 matches 7 bases. The CDR3 runs to 20 residues. V was pared by 1 base and J by 5 bases, with 20 bases of the junction left unmatched. Germline-derived CDR1 and CDR2 are SGHRS and YFSETQ. The CDR3, as DNA: TGCGCCAGCAGCTTGAAGTTCGAGGCCCGGGGACAGAGAGGGACCGGGGAGCTGTTTTTT. Translated: CASSLKFEARGQRGTGELFF.

The table lists this clone with a count of one. The V and J genes are TRBV6-5 and TRBJ1-2; 7 nucleotides match TRBD1. The germline V gene has CDR1 MNHEY and CDR2 SVGAGI. There are 15 residues in the CDR3. The trim removed 4 bases at V and 1 base at J, leaving 6 bases unmatched. The CDR3 nucleotides read TGTGCCAGCAGTTGCGGACAGGCCTTTAACTATGGCTACACCTTC. Its translation: CASSCGQAFNYGYTF.

V gene TRBV19 combines with J gene TRBJ1-5, with 8 bases lining up with TRBD1. The CDR3 runs 13 residues. J was trimmed by 6 bases and V by 5 bases; bases with no gene match: 3. The germline gives CDR1 LNHDA, CDR2 SQIVND (reference sequence). Written as DNA, the CDR3 is TGTGCCAGTAGTCAGGGGGCTAGTCAGCCCCAGCATTTT. Translated: CASSQGASQPQHF.